A selection of T cell receptor beta chains follows, all from one sample in a study of blood T cell repertoires in COVID-19. Repertoires were generated with immunoSEQ multiplex PCR, while TCRdb's copy carries only in-frame clones and drops some. The table includes hundreds of thousands of clones, about 90% detected once. The sequenced sample consisted of PBMCs or T cells enriched from blood (not recorded which). The receptors were sampled from a woman aged 45-65 years in a cohort exposed to, infected with or recovered from COVID-19 (not recorded which). CDR3s include the opening cysteine and the closing phenylalanine or tryptophan. Each record gives: J gene, D gene, CDR3 length, V gene, clone size, CDR3 protein, CDR3 DNA. D genes are given only for firm matches. Clone size is not always given. Where it is, it says once, few, many or a class for expanded clones.

TRBJ1-2	NA	14	TRBV5-5	NA	CASSLGYSAYGYTF	TGTGCCAGCAGCTTGGGGTACTCCGCCTATGGCTACACCTTC
TRBJ1-2	TRBD1	15	TRBV5-5	NA	CASSLPGQGAFGYTF	TGTGCCAGCAGCCTGCCGGGACAGGGGGCATTTGGCTACACCTTC
TRBJ1-2	NA	14	TRBV10-3	NA	CAISEGLPSYGYTF	TGTGCCATCAGTGAGGGACTTCCCTCCTATGGCTACACCTTC
TRBJ2-1	TRBD2	20	TRBV10-3	NA	CAIRGRALAGGIRPYNEQFF	TGTGCCATCCGTGGGCGGGCACTCGCGGGGGGGATCCGGCCCTACAATGAGCAGTTCTTC
TRBJ2-7	TRBD2	15	TRBV30	NA	CAWIKGRGVSYEQYF	TGTGCCTGGATCAAGGGGCGGGGGGTCTCCTACGAGCAGTACTTC
TRBJ2-7	NA	14	TRBV7-2	NA	CASSSVLSGYEQYF	TGTGCCAGCAGCTCCGTTCTCTCCGGTTACGAGCAGTACTTC
TRBJ1-6	NA	15	TRBV6-5	NA	CASNPDSPYNSPLHF	TGTGCCAGCAATCCCGACAGCCCTTATAATTCACCCCTCCACTTT
TRBJ2-2	TRBD1	16	TRBV7-9	NA	CASSSPGTGSVGELFF	TGTGCCAGCAGCTCCCCCGGGACAGGGTCGGTCGGGGAGCTGTTTTTT
TRBJ1-1	TRBD1	14	TRBV7-9	NA	CASSPPSTGTEAFF	TGTGCCAGCAGCCCCCCATCGACAGGGACTGAAGCTTTCTTT
TRBJ1-3	TRBD1	16	TRBV9	few	CASSANGQGSGNTIYF	TGTGCCAGCAGCGCTAACGGACAGGGCTCTGGAAACACCATATATTTT
TRBJ1-3	TRBD1	14	TRBV7-9	NA	CASRQQGTGNTIYF	TGTGCCAGCAGACAACAGGGGACTGGAAACACCATATATTTT
TRBJ2-7	NA	13	TRBV7-8	NA	CASSQTTGFEQYF	TGTGCCAGCAGCCAAACTACAGGGTTCGAGCAGTACTTC
TRBJ1-3	NA	13	TRBV30	once	CAWTGQRGNTIYF	TGTGCCTGGACCGGACAGAGGGGAAACACCATATATTTT
TRBJ2-3	NA	14	TRBV9	NA	CASSARGNTDTQYF	TGTGCCAGCAGCGCTCGGGGTAACACAGATACGCAGTATTTT